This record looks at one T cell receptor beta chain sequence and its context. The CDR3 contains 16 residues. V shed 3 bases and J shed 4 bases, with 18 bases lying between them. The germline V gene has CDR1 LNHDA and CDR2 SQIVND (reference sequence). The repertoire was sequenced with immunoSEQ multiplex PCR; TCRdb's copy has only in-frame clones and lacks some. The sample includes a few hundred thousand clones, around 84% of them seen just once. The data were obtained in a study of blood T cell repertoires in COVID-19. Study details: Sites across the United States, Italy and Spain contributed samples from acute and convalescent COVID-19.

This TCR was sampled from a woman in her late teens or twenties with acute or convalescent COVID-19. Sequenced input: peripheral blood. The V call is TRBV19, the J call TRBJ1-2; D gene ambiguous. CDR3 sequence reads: CASSIGRSIDGYGYTF. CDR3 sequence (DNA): TGTGCCAGTAGTATTGGTAGATCGATAGATGGCTATGGCTACACCTTC.